The 27 T cell receptor beta chains below come from one sample, sequenced in a study of pediatric ulcerative colitis. Rectal tissue came from one to two pinch biopsies taken at colonoscopy. The table came from immunoSEQ multiplex PCR; TCRdb's copy has only in-frame clones and leaves some out. The sample holds fewer than 25,000 clones; 71% are singletons and the top ten take 15% to 18%. The sequenced sample was gut tissue. These receptor sequences come from a boy aged 5-17 years with severe ulcerative colitis.

This chain links TRBV5-1 with TRBJ2-5; D gene unclear. Germline CDR1 reads SGHRS; CDR2 reads YFSETQ. V lost 0 bases, J lost 13 bases, and 10 bases lay in between. The CDR3 is made up of 11 amino acids. DNA for the CDR3: TGCGCCAGCAGCTTGGAGTCAGTCACGTACTTC. Protein: CASSLESVTYF. Variable domain in full (rest from reference TRBV5-1 and TRBJ2-5): KAGVTQTPRYLIKTRGQQVTLSCSPISGHRSVSWYQQTPGQGLQFLFEYFSETQRNKGNFPGRFSGRQFSNSRSEMNVSTLELGDSALYLCASSLESVTYFGPGTRLLVL.

The chain has TRBV11-1 and TRBJ2-5; perhaps D is TRBD1 or TRBD2 (6 bases each). V was shortened by 2 bases and J by 4 bases, with 14 bases between the two germline ends. The CDR3 consists of 15 residues. Germline assignment: CDR1 SGHAT and CDR2 FQDESV (reference sequence). CDR3 amino acids: CASSLKGGRGETQYF. The CDR3 DNA sequence: TGTGCCAGCAGCTTAAAGGGGGGTAGGGGAGAGACCCAGTACTTC.

This clone turned up a few times. The rearrangement links TRBV13 to TRBJ2-1, with 8 positions matching TRBD1. This CDR3 is built from 15 residues. Trimming cost V 5 bases and J 7 bases; bases outside gene matches: 10. Germline V CDR1 and CDR2: PRHDT, FYEKMQ (reference sequence). Here the CDR3 reads CASSLQGVNQNEQFF. The CDR3 nucleotides read TGTGCCAGCAGCCTACAGGGGGTCAACCAGAATGAGCAGTTCTTC.

The rearrangement joins TRBV4-1 to TRBJ2-3; no definite D call. Germline CDR1 is MGHRA and CDR2 is YSYEKL. Trimming cost V 0 bases and J 7 bases, with 8 bases left between them. The CDR3 sequence is 13 residues long. CDR3 sequence reads: CASSQEPPHTQYF. CDR3 sequence (DNA): TGCGCCAGCAGCCAAGAGCCCCCTCATACGCAGTATTTT.

This sequence joins TRBV2 and TRBJ2-1; tentative D call: TRBD1 (7 bases). CDR3 length: 13 residues. Germline values: CDR1 SNHLY, CDR2 FYNNEI. V dropped 9 bases and J dropped 6 bases, with 15 bases sitting between them. The CDR3 is CASGAGGLNEQFF. DNA of the CDR3: TGTGCCAGTGGGGCAGGGGGGCTCAATGAGCAGTTCTTC.

The rearrangement uses TRBV6-6 and TRBJ2-1; the match to TRBD1 covers 7 bases. Germline lookup yields CDR1 MNHNY and CDR2 SVGAGI (reference sequence). The V segment lost 10 bases and the J segment 7 bases; nucleotides outside the gene matches: 16. CDR3 length: 15 residues. CDR3 sequence reads: CATSDWGQPTNEQFF. The CDR3 nucleotides are TGTGCCACTTCCGACTGGGGACAGCCAACAAATGAGCAGTTCTTC.

The chain combines TRBV5-1 with TRBJ2-3; 8 bases line up with TRBD2. V gave up 0 bases and J gave up 0 bases; unmatched junction bases: 21. Germline CDR1 and CDR2: SGHRS and YFSETQ. The CDR3 loop spans 22 amino acids. As DNA, the CDR3 is TGCGCCAGCAGCTTGGACCCGCGGGCCTTGGGGCGGGGGGCCTTGAGCACAGATACGCAGTATTTT. This translates into CASSLDPRALGRGALSTDTQYF.

Turning to this clone: Within the sample, other DNA sequences also encode this same CDR3. The V call is TRBV9, the J call TRBJ2-3, with 10 bases aligning to TRBD1. In germline, CDR1 is SGDLS, CDR2 YYNGEE. This CDR3 has 15 amino acids. Unmatched junction bases numbered 2, after V lost 2 bases and J lost 2 bases. The CDR3 loop reads CASSVGTGATDTQYF. The CDR3 DNA sequence: TGTGCCAGCAGCGTCGGGACAGGGGCCACAGATACGCAGTATTTT.

The genes are TRBV2 and TRBJ2-7; no clear D. Trimming left V 7 bases short and J 2 bases short, with 12 bases between. This CDR3 is built from 13 residues. Germline values: CDR1 SNHLY, CDR2 FYNNEI. CDR3 sequence reads: CASTQLTTYEQYF. The CDR3 coding sequence is TGTGCCAGCACCCAACTGACAACCTACGAGCAGTACTTC.

The chain carries TRBV10-3 and TRBJ2-1; D is undetermined. The germline V gene encodes CDR1 ENHRY and CDR2 SYGVKD. V lost 2 bases to trimming and J lost 2 bases, with 13 bases between them. This CDR3 contains 16 residues. The CDR3 is CAISEQDFSTYNEQFF. CDR3 nucleotide sequence: TGTGCCATCAGTGAGCAAGACTTTTCCACCTACAATGAGCAGTTCTTC.

V and J are TRBV5-4 and TRBJ2-4; 15 positions agree with TRBD2. Germline trimming cut 4 bases from V and 4 bases from J; bases unmatched to any gene: 3. Per germline, CDR1 SGHNT and CDR2 YYREEE (reference sequence). The CDR3 length is 16 residues. CDR3 sequence (DNA): TGTGCCAGCAGCACCGGGACTAGCGGGGGGAAAAACATTCAGTACTTC. The encoded protein is CASSTGTSGGKNIQYF.

This clone was seen a handful of times. This chain connects TRBV27 to TRBJ1-2; D unresolved. V was trimmed by 6 bases and J by 5 bases, leaving 16 bases between them. The CDR3 has 14 amino acids. Germline-derived CDR1 and CDR2 are MNHEY and SMNVEV (reference sequence). CDR3 bases: TGTGCCAGCAGGCGTAGTTTAGGGAGGTATGGCTACACCTTC. Its translation: CASRRSLGRYGYTF.

This chain uses TRBV7-2 with TRBJ2-3; 7 nucleotides line up with TRBD1. Germline V gives CDR1 SGHTA, CDR2 FQGNSA. Trimming at V came to 5 bases and at J to 4 bases, leaving 9 bases not matched to a gene. The CDR3 consists of 15 residues. The DNA for the CDR3 is TGTGCCAGCAGCCTAACAACAGGGGTCCCAGATACGCAGTATTTT. It is translated as CASSLTTGVPDTQYF. The complete variable domain, with remaining parts taken from reference TRBV7-2 and TRBJ2-3, reads GAGVSQSPSNKVTEKGKDVELRCDPISGHTALYWYRQSLGQGLEFLIYFQGNSAPDKSGLPSDRFSAERTGGSVSTLTIQRTQQEDSAVYLCASSLTTGVPDTQYFGPGTRLTVL.

The chain joins TRBV2 to TRBJ1-2; D perhaps matches TRBD1 (5 bases). There are 15 residues in the CDR3. Trimming left V 1 base short and J 5 bases short, with 14 bases between. CDR1 SNHLY and CDR2 FYNNEI come from the germline V gene. The CDR3 here is CASSEDGQGGYGYTF. Here the CDR3 DNA reads TGTGCCAGCAGTGAAGATGGGCAGGGAGGATATGGCTACACCTTC.

This clone was observed a handful of times. The chain is built from TRBV19 and TRBJ1-5; 11 bases match TRBD1. V lost 3 bases, J lost 4 bases, and 8 bases stayed unmatched. The CDR3 spans 17 residues. CDR1 is LNHDA, CDR2 SQIVND, per germline (reference sequence). CDR3 sequence reads: CASSMGDRGRLNQPQHF. CDR3 sequence (DNA): TGTGCCAGTAGTATGGGGGACAGGGGGAGACTAAATCAGCCCCAGCATTTT.

The chain uses TRBV4-3 and TRBJ2-5; D uncertain. The CDR3 length is 15 residues. V lost 1 base to trimming and J lost 5 bases, with 14 bases between them. Germline assignment: CDR1 LGHNA and CDR2 YSLEER. The CDR3 loop reads CASSQAYGRRETQYF. DNA of the CDR3: TGCGCCAGCAGCCAAGCCTATGGACGTCGTGAGACCCAGTACTTC.

V gene TRBV4-2 combines with J gene TRBJ2-3; TRBD1 is a possible D gene (5 bases). V was cut by 1 base and J by 4 bases, with 6 bases left in between. Germline assignment: CDR1 LGHNA and CDR2 YNFKEQ. The CDR3 spans 13 residues. CDR3 residues: CASSQVGADTQYF. CDR3 nucleotide sequence: TGTGCCAGCAGCCAAGTAGGGGCAGATACGCAGTATTTT.

A single count supports this clone. At one boundary the junction diverges from the germline segment, which might be a read error. The chain links TRBV13 to TRBJ2-1, with 13 bases aligning to TRBD2. The CDR3 is made up of 17 amino acids. CDR1 is PRHDT and CDR2 is FYEKMQ in the germline V gene (reference sequence). In DNA form, the CDR3 reads TGTGCCAGCAGCTCGATGACTAGCGGGGGGCCCTACGATGAGCAGTTCTTC. It codes for CASSSMTSGGPYDEQFF.

V is TRBV15 and J is TRBJ2-2; D is undetermined. CDR3 size: 13 residues. V was clipped by 4 bases and J by 5 bases, with 8 bases between them. Germline-derived CDR1 and CDR2 are LNHNV and YYDKDF (reference sequence). The CDR3 bases are TGTGCCACCAGCATCGGGCGGACCGGGGAGCTGTTTTTT. Translating gives CATSIGRTGELFF.

V gene TRBV6-5 combines with J gene TRBJ2-7; possible D gene TRBD1, 6 bases. This CDR3 spans 14 amino acids. Germline values: CDR1 MNHEY, CDR2 SVGAGI. Trimming removed 7 bases at V and 0 bases at J, with 13 bases between. DNA for the CDR3: TGTGCCAGCAAACAGGGACCTTTCTCCTACGAGCAGTACTTC. Translating gives CASKQGPFSYEQYF.

The chain couples TRBV2 to TRBJ2-1; 7 nucleotides line up with TRBD1. Germline V CDR1 and CDR2: SNHLY, FYNNEI. J lost 13 bases, V lost 4 bases, and 4 bases had no gene match. The CDR3 length is 11 residues. The CDR3 DNA reads TGTGCCAGCAGTGTCGGGGACAGACAGTTCTTC. It specifies CASSVGDRQFF.

The chain has TRBV4-1 and TRBJ2-5; weak D call: TRBD1 (5 bases). The closer fit of TRBJ2-7 to the DNA end suggests the J call may be wrong. From germline, CDR1 is MGHRA and CDR2 YSYEKL. The CDR3 totals 14 residues. For the CDR3, the DNA is TGCGCCAGCAGCCAAGAACAGGTGGCCTACGAGCAGTACTTC. Its protein is CASSQEQVAYEQYF.

The chain couples TRBV2 to TRBJ2-1; TRBD1 agrees at 10 bases. Germline-derived CDR1 and CDR2 are SNHLY and FYNNEI. The ends lost 6 bases at V and 4 bases at J; junction bases unmatched: 6. There are 15 residues in the CDR3. The CDR3, as DNA: TGTGCCAGCAGCCTAAAGGGACAGGGGTACAATGAGCAGTTCTTC. It translates to CASSLKGQGYNEQFF.

The CDR3: CAWSDIGGADNEQFF. The DNA for the CDR3 is TGTGCCTGGAGTGACATAGGGGGTGCGGACAATGAGCAGTTCTTC. The chain combines TRBV30 with TRBJ2-1; D possibly corresponds to TRBD1 (6 bases). Germline lookup yields CDR1 GTSNPN and CDR2 SVGIG (reference sequence). The CDR3 is 15 residues long. The ends were cut back, 1 base at V and 5 bases at J, with 15 bases in the middle.

This chain links TRBV7-9 with TRBJ1-6, with D hard to call. The germline V gene has CDR1 SEHNR and CDR2 FQNEAQ (reference sequence). The CDR3 runs 14 residues. V lost 8 bases, J lost 0 bases, and 8 bases lay in between. The CDR3 here is CASGYSSYNSPLHF. The DNA of the CDR3 is TGTGCCAGCGGGTATAGCTCCTATAATTCACCCCTCCACTTT.

J is TRBJ2-7 and V is TRBV7-8, with D uncertain. This CDR3 has 16 amino acids. The V gene lost 3 bases and the J gene lost 3 bases, with 18 bases spanning the gap. Germline V gene sequence: CDR1 SGHVS, CDR2 FQNEAQ. CDR3 bases: TGTGCCAGCAGCTTGCTTGGACCCGCCGGAATCTACGAGCAGTACTTC. It specifies CASSLLGPAGIYEQYF.

The V gene is TRBV19, the J gene TRBJ1-6; the D gene is possibly TRBD1 (5 bases). Germline CDR1 reads LNHDA; CDR2 reads SQIVND (reference sequence). Trimming cost V 6 bases and J 9 bases, with 12 bases left between them. The CDR3 is made up of 13 amino acids. The CDR3 spells CASRDRTASPLHF. The CDR3 DNA follows: TGTGCCAGTAGAGACAGAACCGCTTCACCCCTCCACTTT. The entire variable domain, with the rest obtained from reference TRBV19 and TRBJ1-6, is as follows: DGGITQSPKYLFRKEGQNVTLSCEQNLNHDAMYWYRQDPGQGLRLIYYSQIVNDFQKGDIAEGYSVSREKKESFPLTVTSAQKNPTAFYLCASRDRTASPLHFGNGTRLTVT.